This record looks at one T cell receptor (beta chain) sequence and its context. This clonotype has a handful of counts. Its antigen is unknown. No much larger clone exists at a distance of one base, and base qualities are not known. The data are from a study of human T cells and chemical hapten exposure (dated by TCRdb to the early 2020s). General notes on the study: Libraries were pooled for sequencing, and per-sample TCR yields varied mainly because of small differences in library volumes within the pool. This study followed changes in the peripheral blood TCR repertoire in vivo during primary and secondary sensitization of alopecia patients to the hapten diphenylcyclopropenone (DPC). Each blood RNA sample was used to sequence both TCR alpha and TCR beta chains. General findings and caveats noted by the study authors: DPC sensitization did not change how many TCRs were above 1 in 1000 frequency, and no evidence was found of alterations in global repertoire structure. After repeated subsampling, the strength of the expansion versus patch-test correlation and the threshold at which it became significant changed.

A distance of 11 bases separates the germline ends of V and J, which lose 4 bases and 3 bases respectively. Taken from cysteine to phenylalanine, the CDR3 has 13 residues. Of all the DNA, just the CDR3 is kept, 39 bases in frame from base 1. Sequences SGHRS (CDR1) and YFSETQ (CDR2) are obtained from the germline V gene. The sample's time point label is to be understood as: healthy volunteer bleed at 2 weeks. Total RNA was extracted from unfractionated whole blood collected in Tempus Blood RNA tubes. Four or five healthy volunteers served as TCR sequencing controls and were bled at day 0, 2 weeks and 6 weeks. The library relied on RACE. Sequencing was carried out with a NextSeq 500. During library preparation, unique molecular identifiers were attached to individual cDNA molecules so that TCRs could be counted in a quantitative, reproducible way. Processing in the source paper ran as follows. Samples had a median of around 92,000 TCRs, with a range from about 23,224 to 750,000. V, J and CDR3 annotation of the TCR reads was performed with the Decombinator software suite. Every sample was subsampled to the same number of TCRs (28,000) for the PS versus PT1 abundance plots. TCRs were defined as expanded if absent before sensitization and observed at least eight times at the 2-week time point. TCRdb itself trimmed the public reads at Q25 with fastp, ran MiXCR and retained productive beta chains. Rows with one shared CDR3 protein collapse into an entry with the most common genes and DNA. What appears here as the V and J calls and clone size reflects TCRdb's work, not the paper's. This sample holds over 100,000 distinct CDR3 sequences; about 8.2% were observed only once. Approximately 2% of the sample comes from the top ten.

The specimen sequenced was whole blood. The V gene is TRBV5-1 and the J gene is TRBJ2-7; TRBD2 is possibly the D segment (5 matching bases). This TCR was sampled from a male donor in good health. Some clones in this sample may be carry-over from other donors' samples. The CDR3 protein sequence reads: CASSPTEGYEQYF. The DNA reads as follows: TGCGCCAGCAGCCCGACCGAGGGCTACGAGCAGTACTTC.